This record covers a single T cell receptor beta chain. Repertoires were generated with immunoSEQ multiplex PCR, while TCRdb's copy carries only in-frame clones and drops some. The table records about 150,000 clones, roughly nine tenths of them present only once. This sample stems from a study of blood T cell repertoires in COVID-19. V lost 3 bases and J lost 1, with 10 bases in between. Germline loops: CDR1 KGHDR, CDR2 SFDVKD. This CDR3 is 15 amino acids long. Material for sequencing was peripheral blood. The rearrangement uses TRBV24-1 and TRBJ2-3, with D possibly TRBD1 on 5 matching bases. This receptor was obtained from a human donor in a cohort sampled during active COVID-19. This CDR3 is CATSDLQGGTDTQYF. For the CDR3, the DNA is TGTGCCACCAGTGATCTTCAGGGCGGCACAGATACGCAGTATTTT.